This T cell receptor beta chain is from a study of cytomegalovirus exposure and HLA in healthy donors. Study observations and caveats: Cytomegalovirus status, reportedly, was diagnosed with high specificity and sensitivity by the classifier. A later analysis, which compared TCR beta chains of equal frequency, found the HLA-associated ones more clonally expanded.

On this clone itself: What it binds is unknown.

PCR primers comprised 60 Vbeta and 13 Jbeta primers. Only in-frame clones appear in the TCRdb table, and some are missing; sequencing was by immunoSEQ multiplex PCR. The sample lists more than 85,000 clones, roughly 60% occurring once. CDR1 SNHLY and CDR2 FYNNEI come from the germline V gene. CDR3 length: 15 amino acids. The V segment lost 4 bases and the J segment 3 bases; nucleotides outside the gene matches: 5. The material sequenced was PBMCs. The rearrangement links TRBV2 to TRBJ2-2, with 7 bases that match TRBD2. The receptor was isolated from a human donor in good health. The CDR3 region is CASSARTSYTGELFF. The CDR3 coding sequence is TGTGCCAGCAGTGCTCGGACTAGTTACACCGGGGAGCTGTTTTTT.